This T cell receptor (beta chain) was found in a study of Ad26.COV2.S vaccination and SARS-CoV-2 variants. Turning to the study itself: Donor had been placed in the Ad26.COV2.S arm of the COV1001 trial.

TCRdb's copy holds only in-frame clones and misses some; the assay was immunoSEQ multiplex PCR. The repertoire holds about 400,000 clones, with approximately 90% as singletons. Details on this clone: Its antigen is still unknown.

Regarding the study as a whole: Vaccinees and placebo recipients showed similar non-spike TCR breadth.

The treatment: over 15 received Ad26.COV2.S at low or high dose, single or two shots; about 5 received placebo; per-sample allocation not given. On day 63 after the first injection, vaccine and placebo recipients gave samples. Donor was an adult aged 18-55 years in Boston. Expression of Wuhan-strain SARS-CoV-2 spike came from the Ad26 vector that formed the vaccine. Germline CDR1 and CDR2: MNHEY and SVGEGT. Losses at the gene ends were 7 bases for V and 1 base for J; bases not matched to a gene: 10. CDR3 length equals 16 residues. The sequenced sample was peripheral blood, obtained in a trial of Ad26.COV2.S vaccine versus placebo. The TCR originated in a person aged 18-65 years who received the Ad26.COV2.S COVID-19 vaccine or a placebo. The chain recombines TRBV6-2 or TRBV6-3 with TRBJ2-5; 9 nucleotides align to TRBD2. The CDR3: CASTPRVAGAQETQYF. CDR3 DNA: TGTGCCAGCACCCCACGGGTAGCGGGGGCCCAAGAGACCCAGTACTTC.